The 11 T cell receptor beta chains below all came from one sample that was sequenced in a study of blood T cell repertoires in COVID-19 (TCRdb year 2020). The library was made by the immunoSEQ multiplex PCR assay. The table comes from immuneACCESS by way of TCRdb, which keeps in-frame sequences with V and J called. Part of the clones is missing from these tables; in studies checked, under half for an unresolved V gene and the rest for unknown reasons. The sample table lists some 490,000 clones, less than 90% of them with a count of one. Jointly, the top ten make up approximately 8.3% of the sample. Sequencing was done on a sample of PBMCs or T cells enriched from blood (not recorded which). All receptors come from a woman aged 55 to 70 who had recovered from COVID-19.

The chain links TRBV3-1 (or the pseudogene TRBV3-2) to TRBJ2-3; no clear D gene. The CDR3 has 16 residues. The ends were cut back, 2 bases at V and 1 base at J, with 13 bases in the middle. Germline V gene lookup returns CDR1 LGHDT and CDR2 YNNKEL (reference sequence). The CDR3 nucleotides read TGTGCCAGCAGCCAAAGGAGACCCGCAGGCACAGATACGCAGTATTTT. This sequence encodes CASSQRRPAGTDTQYF.

V usage is TRBV11-2 and J usage is TRBJ2-5; possibly TRBD1 for D (6 bases). CDR3 size: 18 residues. CDR1 SGHAT and CDR2 FQNNGV come from the germline V gene. V shed 0 bases and J shed 1 base, with 18 bases lying between them. This CDR3 is CASSLDHRVGGVQETQYF. The CDR3 DNA reads as TGTGCCAGCAGCTTAGACCACAGGGTTGGGGGAGTCCAAGAGACCCAGTACTTC.

This clone was detected only once. The chain joins TRBV4-1 to TRBJ2-7; D is undetermined. This CDR3 region has 13 residues. From germline, CDR1 is MGHRA and CDR2 YSYEKL. V dropped 3 bases and J dropped 3 bases, with 9 bases sitting between them. The CDR3 nucleotides read TGCGCCAGCAGCCAGTCGACATTCTACGAGCAGTACTTC. This encodes CASSQSTFYEQYF.

The gene calls are TRBV6-5 and TRBJ2-2; D possibly corresponds to TRBD1 (6 bases). CDR1 is MNHEY and CDR2 is SVGAGI in the germline V gene. V lost 4 bases and J lost 0, with 9 bases in between. The CDR3 extends over 15 amino acids. DNA of the CDR3: TGTGCCAGCAGTTCTTACAGGGCGAACACCGGGGAGCTGTTTTTT. Translation: CASSSYRANTGELFF.

V gene TRBV24-1 combines with J gene TRBJ2-3, with a weak D call TRBD1 (5 bases). Germline-derived CDR1 and CDR2 are KGHDR and SFDVKD. The CDR3 is 14 amino acids. Trimming took 9 bases from V and 3 from J, leaving 15 bases between them. The CDR3 reads CATSDQGRTDTQYF. CDR3 DNA sequence: TGTGCCACCTCTGACCAGGGCAGAACAGATACGCAGTATTTT.

V gene TRBV27 combines with J gene TRBJ2-3; the match to TRBD1 covers 7 bases. Germline V gene lookup returns CDR1 MNHEY and CDR2 SMNVEV (reference sequence). V shed 5 bases, J shed 0 bases, and the junction held 14 bases outside the gene matches. The CDR3 loop spans 18 amino acids. The DNA of the CDR3 is TGTGCCAGCAGTCTCTCAATATGGGGACAGCTGAGCACAGATACGCAGTATTTT. Translation: CASSLSIWGQLSTDTQYF.

The CDR3 protein is CASSFGAGEETQYF. The CDR3 DNA is TGCGCCAGCAGCTTTGGGGCAGGGGAAGAGACCCAGTACTTC. The chain is built from TRBV5-1 and TRBJ2-5; D perhaps matches TRBD1 (6 bases). Germline values: CDR1 SGHRS, CDR2 YFSETQ. This CDR3 region has 14 residues. With 2 bases removed from V and 3 bases from J, the gap between germline ends came to 11 bases.

V is TRBV6-2 or TRBV6-3 and J is TRBJ2-2; 7 nucleotides match TRBD2. The length of the CDR3 is 14 residues. Germline-derived CDR1 and CDR2 are MNHEY and SVGEGT. With V trimmed by 5 bases and J by 4 bases, 4 bases remained unmatched. The CDR3 sequence: CASSPWTSTGELFF. As DNA, the CDR3 is TGTGCCAGCAGTCCCTGGACTAGCACCGGGGAGCTGTTTTTT.

This clone has a single count. This chain links TRBV2 with TRBJ1-5; tentatively, D is TRBD1 (5 bases). CDR3 size: 15 residues. Trimming took off 3 bases at V and 3 bases at J, with 12 bases between the two ends. CDR1 is SNHLY, CDR2 FYNNEI, per germline. In DNA, the CDR3 is TGTGCCAGCAGTGAGGGGGGATGGGCCAATCAGCCCCAGCATTTT. As protein: CASSEGGWANQPQHF.

This chain uses TRBV12-1 with TRBJ1-6. TRBV12-1 has pseudogene status. CDR3 size: 14 residues. Here the CDR3 DNA reads TGTGCCAGCAGCCCCAGTCGGGGGAATTCACCCCTCCACTTT. It encodes CASSPSRGNSPLHF.

The chain joins TRBV19 to TRBJ1-1; tentatively, D is TRBD1 (5 bases). CDR1 is LNHDA, CDR2 SQIVND, per germline (reference sequence). The V gene lost 3 bases and the J gene lost 5 bases, with 13 bases spanning the gap. This CDR3 is built from 14 residues. In DNA form, the CDR3 reads TGTGCCAGTAGTATCATCCTTGGGGCGACTGAAGCTTTCTTT. Translating gives CASSIILGATEAFF.